This note documents a single T cell receptor (beta chain) sequence. This clonotype was observed at least ten times. It has no known antigen specificity. It has no much larger one-base neighbor in the sample; base qualities were not kept. The CDR3 has 13 amino acids, counting the end cysteine and phenylalanine. Only CDR3 DNA remains: 39 bases, in frame from the first base. Germline trimming: 3 bases from V, 7 bases from J; junction bases outside gene matches: 2. Taken from the germline V gene (reference sequence), the CDR1 and CDR2 loops are DFQATT and SNEGSKA. The data derive from a study of T-cell reconstitution after alpha-beta-depleted transplantation in children (dated by TCRdb to the mid-2010s). A note on the overall study: T-cell immune reconstitution after TCRalphabeta/CD19-depleted allogeneic hematopoietic cell transplantation in children was quantitatively tracked in the study by means of TCR repertoire profiling.

To prepare the library, PCR was applied. Sequenced using an Illumina HiSeq 2500. TCR library preparation used molecular barcoding, with unique molecular identifiers applied to normalize quantification of the TCRbeta repertoire. TCRdb redid the processing of the public reads, applying fastp at Q25 and MiXCR, and retained in-frame beta chains. CDR3 protein sequences are deduplicated, and each keeps its most common genes and DNA. In this sample the table shows around 240,000 distinct CDR3 sequences, 9.7% of which occur a single time. 5% to 6% of the sample belongs to the ten largest clones. The chain joins TRBV20-1 to TRBJ2-1; 11 of the junction bases match TRBD2. The sequence came from a human donor who donated a stem cell graft to a child with SCID. The sample here was PBMCs from the stem cell graft donor, taken from the stem cell graft. The nucleotides are TGCAGTGCTAGCTTAGCGGGGGGGAATGAGCAGTTCTTC. Its translation is CSASLAGGNEQFF.